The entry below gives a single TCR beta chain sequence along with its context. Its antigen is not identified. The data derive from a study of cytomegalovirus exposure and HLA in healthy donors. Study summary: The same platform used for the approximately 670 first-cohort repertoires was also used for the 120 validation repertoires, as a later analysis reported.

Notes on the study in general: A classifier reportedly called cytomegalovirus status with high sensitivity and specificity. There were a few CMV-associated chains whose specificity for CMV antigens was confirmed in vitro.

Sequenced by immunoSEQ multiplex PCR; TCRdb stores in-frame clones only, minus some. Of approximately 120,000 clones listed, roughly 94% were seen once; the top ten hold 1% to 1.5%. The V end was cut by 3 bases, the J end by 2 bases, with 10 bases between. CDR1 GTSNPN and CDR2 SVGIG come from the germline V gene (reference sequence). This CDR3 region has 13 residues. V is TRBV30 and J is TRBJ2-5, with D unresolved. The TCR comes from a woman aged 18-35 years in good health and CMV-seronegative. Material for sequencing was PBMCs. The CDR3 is CAWSTDTQETQYF. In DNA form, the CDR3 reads TGTGCCTGGAGCACAGATACTCAAGAGACCCAGTACTTC.